This TCR beta chain was documented in a study of brain T cells in children with intractable seizures. Only cases whose brain tissue showed the highest T cell transcript signatures were sequenced. Generated by immunoSEQ multiplex PCR, the TCRdb table keeps only in-frame clones and is missing some. The table lists around 70,000 clones, about 92% of them singletons, with 1.5% in the top ten. The germline V gene encodes CDR1 SGHNT and CDR2 YYREEE (reference sequence). CDR3 length: 14 residues. V lost 4 bases and J 4 bases, leaving 15 bases between the germline ends. Sequenced here: peripheral blood, sampled at surgery. The clonotype originates from a boy in the first two years of life with tuberous sclerosis and intractable seizures. V usage is TRBV5-4 and J usage is TRBJ2-7; D is possibly TRBD2 (6 bases). CDR3 nucleotides: TGTGCCAGCAGCCGGTGGGGGGACCGGTACGAGCAGTACTTC. It codes for CASSRWGDRYEQYF. Complete variable domain (other parts from reference TRBV5-4 and TRBJ2-7): ETGVTQSPTHLIKTRGQQVTLRCSSQSGHNTVSWYQQALGQGPQFIFQYYREEENGRGNFPPRFSGLQFPNYSSELNVNALELDDSALYLCASSRWGDRYEQYFGPGTRLTVT.